This TCR beta chain derives from a study of cytomegalovirus exposure and HLA in healthy donors. Study findings and constraints: Common viral pathogens seemed to be connected with several of the most significant clusters, according to a later analysis.

PCR amplification relied on 60 Vbeta primers (plus 13 Jbeta primers). Assay: immunoSEQ multiplex PCR; the TCRdb copy retains only in-frame clones and omits some. The sample includes under 200,000 clones, 80% to 90% seen only once; the top ten take 6.4%. This clone turned up a few times. The antigen is undetermined. V was cut by 6 bases and J by 6 bases, with 15 bases left in between. The germline V gene has CDR1 MDHEN and CDR2 SYDVKM. The CDR3 consists of 14 residues. The receptor comes from a man aged 50 or older in good health and CMV-seropositive. The genes are TRBV28 and TRBJ1-5; D gene uncertain. Input material: PBMCs. CDR3 in amino acids: CASRLGRSGQPQHF. The CDR3, as DNA: TGTGCCAGCAGGCTGGGGAGGAGCGGTCAGCCCCAGCATTTT.